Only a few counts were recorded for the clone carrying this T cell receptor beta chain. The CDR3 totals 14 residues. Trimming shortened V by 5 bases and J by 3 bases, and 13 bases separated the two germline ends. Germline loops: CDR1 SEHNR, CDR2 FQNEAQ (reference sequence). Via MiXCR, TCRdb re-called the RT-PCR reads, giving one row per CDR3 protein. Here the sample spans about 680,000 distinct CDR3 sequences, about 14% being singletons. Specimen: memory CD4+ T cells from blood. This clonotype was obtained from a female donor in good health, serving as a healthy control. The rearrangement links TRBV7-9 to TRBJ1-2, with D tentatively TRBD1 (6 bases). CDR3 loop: CASSPRTAHYGYTF. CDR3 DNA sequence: TGTGCCAGCAGCCCGCGGACAGCCCACTATGGCTACACCTTC.